These T cell receptor beta chains were read from a single sample in a study of CD8 T cells in Susac syndrome. In TCRdb, the immunoSEQ multiplex PCR reads were re-called with MiXCR into one record per CDR3 protein. Of 250,000 to 300,000 distinct CDR3 sequences listed, 85% are singletons. The sample taken for sequencing was CD8+ T cells from PBMCs. The receptors stem from a human donor with multiple sclerosis. CDR3s include the opening cysteine and the closing phenylalanine or tryptophan. A D gene is named only where the DNA matches it firmly. A row's size may be missing; if present it is once, few, many or a size class.

NA	TRBD1	TRBV14	TRBJ2-7	CASSPGQWGEQYF	TGTGCCAGCAGTCCGGGACAGTGGGGAGAGCAGTACTTC
NA	TRBD1	TRBV4-3	TRBJ1-3	CASSQDNVIGQGGNTIYF	TGCGCCAGCAGCCAAGATAACGTGATAGGACAGGGAGGAAACACCATATATTTT
few	NA	TRBV9	TRBJ2-7	CASSVGYGWEQYF	TGTGCCAGCAGCGTAGGTTACGGGTGGGAGCAGTACTTC
NA	NA	TRBV21-1	TRBJ1-5	CASSNPGVQPQHF	TGTGCCAGCAGCAACCCAGGTGTCCAGCCCCAGCATTTT
once	TRBD2	TRBV7-9	TRBJ2-1	CASSWGTSVDEQFF	TGTGCCAGCAGCTGGGGGACTAGCGTCGATGAGCAGTTCTTC
NA	NA	TRBV25-1	TRBJ1-3	CASSGPQTGGNTIYF	TGTGCCAGCAGTGGTCCCCAGACCGGTGGAAACACCATATATTTT
few	NA	TRBV6-1	TRBJ2-5	CASTTSETQYF	TGTGCCAGCACCACGTCGGAGACCCAGTACTTC
NA	TRBD2	TRBV6-1	TRBJ2-1	CASSDPLAGVNNEQFF	TGTGCCAGCAGTGACCCACTAGCGGGAGTAAACAATGAGCAGTTCTTC
NA	NA	TRBV28	TRBJ1-1	CASSLGARGPRTEAFF	TGTGCCAGCAGTTTAGGGGCCAGGGGCCCTCGCACTGAAGCTTTCTTT
NA	TRBD2	TRBV20-1	TRBJ2-5	CSARDFLAGGLETQYF	TGCAGTGCTAGAGACTTCCTAGCGGGAGGGTTAGAGACCCAGTACTTC
NA	NA	TRBV28	TRBJ1-5	CASSPSDGYQPQHF	TGTGCCAGCAGTCCCTCGGACGGTTATCAGCCCCAGCATTTT
NA	NA	TRBV20-1	TRBJ2-1	CSARGWEGSYNEQFF	TGCAGCGCTAGAGGGTGGGAAGGCTCCTACAATGAGCAGTTCTTC
NA	TRBD2	TRBV29-1	TRBJ2-1	CSVGTSGRIYNEQFF	TGCAGCGTAGGGACTAGCGGGAGAATTTACAATGAGCAGTTCTTC
NA	TRBD1	TRBV19	TRBJ2-1	CASEPGQGYNEQFF	TGTGCCAGCGAACCGGGACAGGGTTACAATGAGCAGTTCTTC
few	NA	TRBV11-2	TRBJ1-2	CATRGPGVSGYTF	TGTGCCACTCGTGGACCCGGGGTGTCTGGCTACACCTTC
NA	TRBD1	TRBV9	TRBJ2-5	CASSVRGRLVETQYF	TGTGCCAGCAGCGTAAGGGGGCGATTGGTTGAGACCCAGTACTTC
NA	NA	TRBV15	TRBJ2-2	CATSMDGHTGELFF	TGTGCCACCAGCATGGATGGTCACACCGGGGAGCTGTTTTTT
NA	NA	TRBV7-6	TRBJ1-5	CASSPGSIGNQPQHF	TGTGCCAGCAGCCCGGGGAGTATTGGCAATCAGCCCCAGCATTTT